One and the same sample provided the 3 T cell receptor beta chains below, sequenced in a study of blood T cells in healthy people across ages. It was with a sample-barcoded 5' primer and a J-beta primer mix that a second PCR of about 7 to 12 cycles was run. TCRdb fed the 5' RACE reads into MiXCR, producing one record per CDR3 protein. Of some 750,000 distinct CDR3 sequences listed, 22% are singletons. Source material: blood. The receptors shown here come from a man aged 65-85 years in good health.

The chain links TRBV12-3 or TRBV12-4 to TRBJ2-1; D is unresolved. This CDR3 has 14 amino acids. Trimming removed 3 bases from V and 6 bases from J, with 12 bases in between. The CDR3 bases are TGTGCCAGCAGTTTTTTTGGTCTGGTCAATGAGCAGTTCTTC. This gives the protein CASSFFGLVNEQFF.

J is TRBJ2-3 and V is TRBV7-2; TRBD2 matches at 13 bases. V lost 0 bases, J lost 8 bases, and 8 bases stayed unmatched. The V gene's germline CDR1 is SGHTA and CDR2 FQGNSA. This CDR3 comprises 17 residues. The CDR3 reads CASSLAGLAGPRGTQYF. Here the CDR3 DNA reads TGTGCCAGCAGCTTAGCGGGACTAGCGGGGCCGAGGGGTACGCAGTATTTT.

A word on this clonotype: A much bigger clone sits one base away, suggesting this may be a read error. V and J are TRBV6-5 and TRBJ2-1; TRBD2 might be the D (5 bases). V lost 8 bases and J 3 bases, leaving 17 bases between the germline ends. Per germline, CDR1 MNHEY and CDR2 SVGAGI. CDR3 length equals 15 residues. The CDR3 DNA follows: TGTGCCAGCGCCCGGGCGGGCCTGAACTACAATGAGCAGTTCTTC. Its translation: CASARAGLNYNEQFF.